Sequencing of this T cell receptor beta chain was carried out in a study of cytomegalovirus exposure and HLA in healthy donors. Study-wide results and limits: Being productive about 87% or about 30% of the time was typical of most TCR beta V segments in an earlier analysis. Most TCRs appeared rarely, but some public TCRs recurred in many donors.

Regarding donors, all were healthy bone marrow donors. As for this clone: Its specificity is not known.

Primers for the PCR totalled 60 Vbeta and 13 Jbeta. This table comes from immunoSEQ multiplex PCR, and its TCRdb copy is limited to in-frame clones, with some not included. This sample has approximately 110,000 clones, with 65% to 85% found just once. The germline V gene encodes CDR1 SGHTA and CDR2 FQGNSA. The germline V and J ends were trimmed by 5 bases and 11 bases, with 10 bases remaining between them. The CDR3 length is 12 residues. This clonotype originated in a man aged 50 or older in good health and CMV-seronegative. What was sequenced was PBMCs. This chain joins TRBV7-2 and TRBJ1-6; D gene ambiguous. CDR3 residues: CASSVEPAPLHF. In DNA form, the CDR3 reads TGTGCCAGCAGCGTAGAGCCTGCACCCCTCCACTTT.